Listed below are T cell receptor delta chains from one sample, sequenced in a study of gamma-delta T cells after stem cell transplantation. TCRdb re-called clones from the RT-PCR reads via CATT. Of 15,000 to 18,000 delta-chain clones in the sample, about 9.8% were seen once. Sequences were obtained from gamma-delta T cells. The receptors originated from a human donor. It is not recorded whose cells these are; they may come from a transplant donor. Both conserved end residues are part of each CDR3. A D gene is named only where the DNA matches it firmly. Not all rows give a size; the values are once, few, many and, for expanded clones, a class.

j_call	cdr3_length	v_call	d_call	clone_size	cdr3_aa	cdr3_nt
TRDJ1	16	TRDV2	-	few	CACDTGTRTRADKLIF	TGTGCCTGTGACACCGGCACCAGGACTAGGGCCGATAAACTCATCTTT
TRDJ1	20	TRDV3	TRDD3	-	CAFMHGDGVFGGLYTDTLIF	TGTGCCTTTATGCACGGAGATGGGGTTTTTGGGGGACTTTACACCGATACACTCATCTTT
TRDJ1	17	TRDV3	TRDD3	few	CALSSYDLGDTTDKLIF	TGTGCCCTCTCCTCCTACGACCTGGGGGATACGACCGATAAACTCATCTTT
TRDJ1	16	TRDV2	-	few	CACDTVPDRNTYKLIF	TGTGCCTGTGACACCGTTCCTGACCGGAACACCTATAAACTCATCTTT
TRDJ1	22	TRDV1	TRDD3	many	CAIGATPMWGIRHFLYTDKLIF	TGTGCTATTGGGGCTACTCCTATGTGGGGGATACGACACTTTTTGTACACCGATAAACTCATCTTT
TRDJ1	20	TRDV1	TRDD3	medium-sized	CALGELSVWGIKPYTDKLIF	TGTGCTCTTGGGGAACTCTCCGTATGGGGGATAAAGCCGTACACCGATAAACTCATCTTT
TRDJ1	19	TRDV1	-	-	CSLGALEPPYWCIQAKLIF	-
TRDJ3	19	TRDV2	-	-	CACDTVEASISWDTRQLFF	TGTGCCTGTGACACCGTCGAGGCCTCCATATCCTGGGACACCAGACAGCTGTTTTTC
TRDJ4	16	TRDV2	TRDD3	-	CACDTQGDTQRRTLIF	TGTGCCTGTGACACCCAGGGGGATACGCAGAGAAGAACCCTGATCTTT
TRDJ1	22	TRDV1	TRDD3	-	CAIGDTDRAKGLRTGGDAELIF	TGTGCTATTGGGGATACAGATCGGGCCAAGGGTCTCCGTACTGGGGGAGACGCAGAACTCATCTTT
TRDJ1	18	TRDV2	-	-	CACDTLQTSPRGADQLIF	TGTGCCTGTGACACCCTACAGACTTCCCCCCGGGGCGCCGATCAACTCATCTTT
TRDJ1	20	TRDV1	TRDD3	many	CALEQGRAMGDAGNTDKLIF	TGTGCTCTTGAGCAAGGCCGGGCAATGGGGGATGCGGGGAACACCGATAAACTCATCTTT
TRDJ1	17	TRDV2	TRDD3	many	CACDMVGDTGTTDKLIF	TGTGCCTGTGACATGGTGGGGGATACTGGAACTACGGATAAACTCATCTTT
TRDJ1	20	TRDV2	-	-	CACDTLPYRACFSYSDTLIF	TGTGCCTGTGACACCCTCCCTTATAGGGCTTGTTTCTCTTATAGCGATACACTCATCTTT
TRDJ1	22	TRDV2	TRDD3	-	CACDPLGDCKVTEVRFAYKLIF	TGTGCCTGTGACCCCCTGGGGGATTGTAAGGTCACCGAAGTTCGGTTCGCCTATAAACTCATCTTT
TRDJ1	21	TRDV1	TRDD3	many	CALGELHNFLLGDTPGDKLIF	TGTGCTCTTGGGGAACTTCATAACTTCCTACTGGGGGATACGCCAGGCGATAAACTCATCTTT
TRDJ1	18	TRDV2	TRDD3	few	CACDTKKLTGDTTDKLIF	TGTGCCTGTGACACCAAAAAATTAACGGGGGATACGACCGATAAACTCATCTTT
TRDJ1	18	TRDV2	-	-	CACDSERVEPSYTDKLIF	TGTGCCTGTGACTCCGAACGGGTGGAGCCGAGCTACACCGATAAACTCATCTTT
TRDJ1	19	TRDV2	TRDD3	-	CACDDGMMGDKSSTDKLIF	TGTGCCTGTGACGACGGGATGATGGGGGATAAGTCAAGTACCGATAAACTCATCTTT
TRDJ3	20	TRDV2	-	few	CACDKPEGPFNSCDNRPMFF	TGTGCCTGTGACAAACCGGAGGGGCCTTTCAACTCCTGTGACAACCGCCCGATGTTTTTC
TRDJ1	23	TRDV1	-	few	CALTGDGTRTTMEDPIETDKLIF	TGTGCTCTGACAGGGGACGGCACCCGGACGACCATGGAGGATCCCATCGAGACCGATAAACTCATCTTT
TRDJ1	17	TRDV2	-	few	CACDTREERINTDKLIF	TGTGCCTGTGACACCCGGGAGGAGAGGATTAACACCGATAAACTCATCTTT
TRDJ1	18	TRDV2	TRDD3	medium-sized	CACDTVELGDTLSDKLIF	TGTGCCTGTGACACCGTTGAACTGGGGGATACACTCTCCGATAAACTCATCTTT
TRDJ1	19	TRDV1	-	-	CALGERSYVGIPDTDKLIF	TGTGCTCTTGGGGAACGTAGCTACGTGGGGATCCCCGACACCGATAAACTCATCTTT
TRDJ1	16	TRDV2	-	-	CACDPDKGLGRAKLIF	TGTGCCTGTGACCCCGATAAGGGACTGGGAAGAGCAAAACTCATCTTT
TRDJ1	15	TRDV3	-	-	CACSPRPRYTDKLIF	TGTGCCTGTTCACCCCGGCCGCGGTACACCGATAAACTCATCTTT
TRDJ1	20	TRDV2	-	few	CACDTVYHLVVDTTGDKLIF	TGTGCCTGTGACACCGTTTACCACCTCGTGGTGGATACAACTGGCGATAAACTCATCTTT
TRDJ1	19	TRDV2	TRDD3	-	CACDRSSLLGDTKTDKLIF	TGTGCCTGTGATCGCAGCAGCCTACTGGGGGATACTAAAACCGATAAACTCATCTTT
TRDJ3	19	TRDV2	-	-	CARDTAGGRISLDTRQMFF	TGTGCCCGTGACACGGCCGGGGGCCGTATCTCCTTGGACACCCGACAGATGTTTTTC
TRDJ3	18	TRDV2	-	-	CAYDTAGGNSWDTPNMIF	TGTGCCTATGACACCGCGGGGGGGAACTCCTGGGACACCCCGAACATGATTTTC
TRDJ1	22	TRDV2	TRDD3	medium-sized	CACDPLLGDTPRDPVYTDKLIF	TGTGCCTGTGACCCTCTACTGGGGGATACGCCCAGAGATCCTGTGTACACCGATAAACTCATCTTT
TRDJ1	18	TRDV2	TRDD3	medium-sized	CACDTVLLGDTGDDKLIF	TGTGCCTGTGACACCGTACTACTGGGGGATACAGGGGACGATAAACTCATCTTT
TRDJ1	21	TRDV2	TRDD3	many	CACDTVTGGYNSTSYTAKLIF	TGTGCCTGTGACACCGTCACTGGGGGATACAACTCGACTTCTTACACCGCTAAACTCATCTTT
TRDJ1	18	TRDV2	-	many	CACDSLRVETRVTDKLIF	TGTGCCTGTGACTCATTACGGGTGGAGACGCGTGTCACCGATAAACTCATCTTT
TRDJ1	18	TRDV2	-	few	CACDRISVVYAGADKLIF	TGTGCCTGTGACAGGATATCTGTGGTATACGCGGGGGCCGATAAACTCATCTTT
TRDJ1	20	TRDV2	-	-	CACDENKDWATEGDTDKLIF	TGTGCCTGTGACGAAAACAAGGACTGGGCGACAGAAGGGGACACCGATAAACTCATCTTT
TRDJ1	16	TRDV2	-	few	CACDSLRGSDTDKLIF	TGTGCCTGTGACTCCCTTAGGGGCTCGGACACCGATAAACTCATCTTT
TRDJ1	19	TRDV2	-	few	CACDTGNRGETLRTDKLIF	TGTGCCTGTGACACCGGCAATCGGGGGGAGACGCTGCGAACCGATAAACTCATCTTT
TRDJ1	26	TRDV1	-	many	CALGEPKLRLVSGALSLPDYTDKLIF	TGTGCTCTTGGGGAACCTAAACTTCGCCTCGTTTCTGGGGCCCTTAGCCTTCCCGACTACACCGATAAACTCATCTTT
TRDJ3	18	TRDV2	-	-	CARVTVGSTSLYTLQMFF	TGTGCCCGTGTCACTGTGGGGAGTACCTCCTTGTACACCCTACAGATGTTTTTC
TRDJ1	18	TRDV2	TRDD3	-	CACDPLGDPLTYTDKLIF	TGTGCCTGTGACCCTCTGGGGGATCCCCTCACGTACACCGATAAACTCATCTTT
TRDJ1	20	TRDV3	-	few	CASGYSTQTGLMANTDTLIF	TGTGCCTCAGGGTACTCTACTCAGACTGGGTTGATGGCCAACACCGATACACTCATCTTT